This TCR beta chain was profiled in a study of blood T cells in healthy people across ages. Whole-study results and caveats: Naive and antigen-experienced cells could not be conclusively compared, given unsorted PBMCs.

A second PCR, run for roughly 7 to 12 cycles, used a sample-barcoded 5' primer plus a J-beta primer mix. From the 5' RACE reads, TCRdb called clonotypes with MiXCR, one entry per CDR3 protein. Of some 1.5 million distinct CDR3 sequences in the sample, 25% to 30% are singletons; the top ten hold roughly 8.2%. Concerning this clonotype: What it binds is unknown. One end of the junction is discordant with germline, which a read error may explain.

Drawn from each donor were roughly 9.4 milliliters of peripheral blood. The CDR3 extends over 14 amino acids. Germline loops: CDR1 PRHDT, CDR2 FYEKMQ (reference sequence). The sequencing input was blood. V gene TRBV13 combines with J gene TRBJ1-4; no firm D call. The source of this sequence is a woman in her 30s in good health. CDR3 sequence reads: CASSHGETNEKRFF. The CDR3 DNA is TGTGCCAGCAGCCACGGAGAAACTAATGAAAAACGGTTTTTT.